This TCR beta chain was profiled in a study of human T cells and chemical hapten exposure. The germline CDR1 and CDR2 sequences are KGHDR and SFDVKD. This CDR3 contains 17 residues. This clonotype has at least ten counts. One junction end disagrees with the germline gene, perhaps due to a read error. The time point was: patch test 1, 2 weeks after DPC sensitization. Treatment described: therapeutic diphenylcyclopropenone sensitization with weekly scalp DPC. Using its own MiXCR run on the RACE reads, TCRdb lists one record per CDR3 protein. The sample consists of around 380,000 distinct CDR3 sequences, approximately 5.1% of them appearing once.

Sequencing used whole blood, obtained in connection with sensitization to the hapten diphenylcyclopropenone (DPC). The receptor was derived from a woman aged 45 to 65 with alopecia areata. Some clones in this sample may be carry-over from other donors' samples. The chain joins TRBV24-1 to TRBJ2-1; D ambiguous. CDR3 DNA: TGTGCCACCAGTGATTTTCAGACCGCAGGATCCTTCAATGAGCAGTTCTTC. Translation gives CATSDFQTAGSFNEQFF.